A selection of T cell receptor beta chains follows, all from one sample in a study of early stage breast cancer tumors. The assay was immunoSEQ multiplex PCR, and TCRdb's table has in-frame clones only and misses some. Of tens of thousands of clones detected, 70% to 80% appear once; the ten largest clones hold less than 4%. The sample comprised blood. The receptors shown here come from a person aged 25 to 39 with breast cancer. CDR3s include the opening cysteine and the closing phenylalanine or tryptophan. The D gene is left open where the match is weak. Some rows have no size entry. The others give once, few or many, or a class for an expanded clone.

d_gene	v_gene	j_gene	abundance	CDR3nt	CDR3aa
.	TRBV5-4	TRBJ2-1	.	TGTGCCAGCAGGACGGATTCCTACAATGAGCAGTTCTTC	CASRTDSYNEQFF
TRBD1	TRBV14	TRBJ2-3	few	TGTGCCAGCAGCCGTAACAGGGGTGATACGCAGTATTTT	CASSRNRGDTQYF
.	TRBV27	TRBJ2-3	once	TGTGCCAGTAGTAATTATATCACAGATACGCAGTATTTT	CASSNYITDTQYF
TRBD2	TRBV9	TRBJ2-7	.	TGTGCCAGCAGCGATGCTTTAGCGGGAGATGCGACCTACGAGCAGTACTTC	CASSDALAGDATYEQYF
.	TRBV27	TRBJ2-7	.	TGTGCCAGCAGTTTCCTACGACAGCCCTCCTACGAGCAGTACTTC	CASSFLRQPSYEQYF
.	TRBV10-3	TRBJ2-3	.	TGTGCCATCAGTGTGGAGGGCCGCACAGATACGCAGTATTTT	CAISVEGRTDTQYF
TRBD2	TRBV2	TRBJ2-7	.	TGTGCCAGCAGTGAGATCAGGGCTAGCGGGAGTTACGAGCAGTACTTC	CASSEIRASGSYEQYF
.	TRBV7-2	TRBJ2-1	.	TGTGCCAGCACGGGGGCCTCCAATGAGCAGTTCTTC	CASTGASNEQFF
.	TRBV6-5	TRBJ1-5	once	TGTGCCAGCAGTCCGGCCGGCAATCAGCCCCAGCATTTT	CASSPAGNQPQHF
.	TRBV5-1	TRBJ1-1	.	TGCGCCAGCAGGGACAGTTTAGGATCTCTTAAGAACACTGAAGCTTTCTTT	CASRDSLGSLKNTEAFF
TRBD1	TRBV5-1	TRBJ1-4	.	TGCGCCAGCAGCCCGGACAGGTTCCGAGGAACAACTAATGAAAAACTGTTTTTT	CASSPDRFRGTTNEKLFF
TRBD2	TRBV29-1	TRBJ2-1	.	TGCAGCGTTGAGTTTACTAGCGGGAGGGCCGGGAATGAGCAGTTCTTC	CSVEFTSGRAGNEQFF
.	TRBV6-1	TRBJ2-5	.	TGTGCCAGCAGTGAGGAAGAGGGGAGCCAAGAGACCCAGTACTTC	CASSEEEGSQETQYF
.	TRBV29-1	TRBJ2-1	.	TGCAGCGTTGCCCTTACCGGGCACAATGAGCAGTTCTTC	CSVALTGHNEQFF
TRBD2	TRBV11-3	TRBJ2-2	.	TGTGCCAGCAGCCCCGGGACTAGCGCTTCCGGGGAGCTGTTTTTT	CASSPGTSASGELFF
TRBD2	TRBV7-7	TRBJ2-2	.	TGTGCCAGCAGCCCCCTTAGCGGGATGAACACCGGGGAGCTGTTTTTT	CASSPLSGMNTGELFF
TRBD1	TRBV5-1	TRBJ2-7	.	TGCGCCAGCAGCGGGACCGGGACAGGGACCGAGCAGTACTTC	CASSGTGTGTEQYF
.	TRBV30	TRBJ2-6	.	TGTGCCTGCAGCAAAGGAGTAGGGGGGGCCAACGTCCTGACTTTC	CACSKGVGGANVLTF
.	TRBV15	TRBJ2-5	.	TGTGCCACCAGCAGGGGGAGGGGGGCGGAGACCCAGTACTTC	CATSRGRGAETQYF
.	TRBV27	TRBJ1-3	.	TGTGCCAGCAGTTTATTGGGTTATGGAAACACCATATATTTT	CASSLLGYGNTIYF
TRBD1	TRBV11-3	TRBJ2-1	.	TGTGCCAGCAGTCACAGGGGTCGCAATGAGCAGTTCTTC	CASSHRGRNEQFF
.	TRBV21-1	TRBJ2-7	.	TGTGCCAGCAGCAAAGGAGGCCCTAAAAAGGGGAACTACGAGCAGTACTTC	CASSKGGPKKGNYEQYF
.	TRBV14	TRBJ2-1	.	TGTGCCAGCAGCCAGTCCCATGAGCAGTTCTTC	CASSQSHEQFF
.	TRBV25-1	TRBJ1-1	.	TGTGCCAGCAGTGTTCACACTGAAGCTTTCTTT	CASSVHTEAFF
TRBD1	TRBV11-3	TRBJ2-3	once	TGTGCCAGCAGCTCCGGACAGGGCCGAAGCACAGATACGCAGTATTTT	CASSSGQGRSTDTQYF